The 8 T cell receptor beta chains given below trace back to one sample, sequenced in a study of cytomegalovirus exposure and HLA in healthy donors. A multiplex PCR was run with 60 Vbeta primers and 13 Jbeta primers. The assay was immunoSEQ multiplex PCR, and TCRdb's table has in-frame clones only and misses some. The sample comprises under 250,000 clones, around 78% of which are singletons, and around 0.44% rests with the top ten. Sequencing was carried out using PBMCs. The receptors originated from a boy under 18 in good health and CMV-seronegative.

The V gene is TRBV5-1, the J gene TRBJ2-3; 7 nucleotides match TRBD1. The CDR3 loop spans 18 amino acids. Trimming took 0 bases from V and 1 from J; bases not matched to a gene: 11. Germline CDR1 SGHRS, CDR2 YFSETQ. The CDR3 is CASSLALEQGKGTDTQYF. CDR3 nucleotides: TGCGCCAGCAGCTTGGCCCTGGAACAGGGGAAGGGCACAGATACGCAGTATTTT.

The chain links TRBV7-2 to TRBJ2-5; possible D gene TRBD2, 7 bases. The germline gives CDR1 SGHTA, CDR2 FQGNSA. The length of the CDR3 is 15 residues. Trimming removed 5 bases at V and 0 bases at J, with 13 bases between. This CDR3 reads CASSLTGGHQETQYF. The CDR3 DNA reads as TGTGCCAGCAGCCTAACCGGGGGGCACCAAGAGACCCAGTACTTC.

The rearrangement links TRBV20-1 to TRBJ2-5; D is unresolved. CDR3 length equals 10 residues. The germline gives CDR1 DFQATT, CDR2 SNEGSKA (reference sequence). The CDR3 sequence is CSSRRETQYF. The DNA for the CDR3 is TGCAGCTCCCGGAGAGAGACCCAGTACTTC.

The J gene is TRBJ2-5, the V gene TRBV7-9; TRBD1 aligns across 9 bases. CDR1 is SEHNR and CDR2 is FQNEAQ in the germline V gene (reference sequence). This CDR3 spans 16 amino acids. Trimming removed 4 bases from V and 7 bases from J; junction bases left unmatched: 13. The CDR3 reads CASSSLDRGSYGTQYF. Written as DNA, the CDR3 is TGTGCCAGCAGCTCCCTCGACAGGGGGTCTTACGGGACCCAGTACTTC.

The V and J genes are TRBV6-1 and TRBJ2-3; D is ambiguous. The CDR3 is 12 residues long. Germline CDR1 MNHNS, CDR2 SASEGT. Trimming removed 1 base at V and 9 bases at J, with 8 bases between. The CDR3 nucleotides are TGTGCCAGCAGTGAAGGTCTTCCCACGCAGTATTTT. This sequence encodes CASSEGLPTQYF.

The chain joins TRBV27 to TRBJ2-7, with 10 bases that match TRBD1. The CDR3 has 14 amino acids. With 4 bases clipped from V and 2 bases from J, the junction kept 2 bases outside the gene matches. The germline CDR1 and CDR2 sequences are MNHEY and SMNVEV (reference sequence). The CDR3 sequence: CASSYDRGPYEQYF. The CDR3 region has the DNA TGTGCCAGCAGTTATGACAGGGGGCCCTACGAGCAGTACTTC.

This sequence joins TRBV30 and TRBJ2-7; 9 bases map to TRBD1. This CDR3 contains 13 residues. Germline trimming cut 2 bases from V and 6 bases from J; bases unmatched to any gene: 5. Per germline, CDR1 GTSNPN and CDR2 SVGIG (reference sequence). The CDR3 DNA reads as TGTGCCTGGAGTACCGGGACAGGGCCCGAGCAGTACTTC. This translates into CAWSTGTGPEQYF.

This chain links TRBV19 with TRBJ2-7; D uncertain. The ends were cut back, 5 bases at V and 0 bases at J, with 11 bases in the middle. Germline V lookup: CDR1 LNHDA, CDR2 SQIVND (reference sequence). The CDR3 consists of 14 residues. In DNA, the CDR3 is TGTGCCAGTAGTCCAACGGAGAGCTCCTACGAGCAGTACTTC. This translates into CASSPTESSYEQYF.